The present entry profiles one TCR beta chain with its context. Donors in Cohort 3 counted as recovered after two negative PCRs, clearance, or symptom resolution. These data are taken from a study of blood T cell repertoires in COVID-19. Study background: T cells, B-cell-depleted T cells, or PBMCs supplied cDNA or gDNA.

Measured with immunoSEQ multiplex PCR; TCRdb has only the in-frame clones, and not every one. The sample lists around 140,000 clones, approximately 87% seen once, with about 10% in the top ten. This receptor was identified in a man between 60 and 75 years old who had recovered from COVID-19. The sequencing sample was made of PBMCs or T cells enriched from blood (not recorded which).

This CDR3 is CASSFSNYNSPLHF. DNA of the CDR3: TGTGCCAGCAGTTTTAGCAACTATAATTCACCCCTCCACTTT. The V call is TRBV27, the J call TRBJ1-6; D ambiguous. Germline loops: CDR1 MNHEY, CDR2 SMNVEV (reference sequence). Trimming removed 3 bases at V and 3 bases at J, with 6 bases between. The CDR3 totals 14 residues.